The next 24 T cell receptor beta chains were all read from a single sample in a study of spatial heterogeneity in lung cancer (dated by TCRdb to the late 2010s). Sample time point, as interpreted from the label and publication: sample taken at primary tumor resection. Without any cell sorting, TCR sequencing was performed on whole RNA extracted either from tumor and nontumor lung tissue or from cryopreserved PBMC samples. Libraries were prepared through 5' RACE. The instrument was a NextSeq 500. The public reads were run again by TCRdb, first through fastp at Q25 and then through MiXCR, and only productive beta chains were kept. For every CDR3 protein sequence, its rows merge into one entry that carries the most common genes and DNA. In this sample the table shows 6,900 or so distinct CDR3 sequences, about 3.9% of which occur a single time. The biggest ten clones account for roughly a quarter of the sample.

The input for sequencing was normal lung tissue next to the tumor, taken at surgery. These receptors were taken from a female donor with early-stage non-small cell lung cancer.

This clonotype has at least ten counts. The CDR3 DNA is TGTGCCAGCAGCCCGGGGACAGGGAATCATGGCTACACCTTC. Translated, it gives CASSPGTGNHGYTF. The chain couples TRBV7-2 to TRBJ1-2, with 9 bases matching TRBD1. The CDR3 contains 14 residues. The V gene's germline CDR1 is SGHTA and CDR2 FQGNSA. The V gene end was trimmed by 5 bases and the J gene end by 6 bases; junction bases not matched to a gene: 7.

In this sample, this clonotype turned up many times. CDR3: CASSLALNSYEQYF. The CDR3 DNA reads TGTGCCAGCAGCTTAGCCCTCAACAGCTACGAGCAGTACTTC. V gene TRBV7-2 combines with J gene TRBJ2-7; unclear D gene. The CDR3 extends over 14 amino acids. From germline, CDR1 is SGHTA and CDR2 FQGNSA. Trimming removed 0 bases at V and 3 bases at J, with 9 bases between.

This rearrangement joins TRBV2 to TRBJ1-1; the match to TRBD1 covers 8 bases. The germline V gene encodes CDR1 SNHLY and CDR2 FYNNEI. The CDR3 sequence is 12 residues long. V lost 7 bases, J lost 12 bases, and 10 bases stayed unmatched. CDR3 DNA: TGTGCCAGCACCAGGTCCCGGGACAGGTCTTTCTTT. Amino acid sequence: CASTRSRDRSFF.

By share of the sample, this clonotype is medium-sized. The J gene is TRBJ2-3, the V gene TRBV28, with D perhaps matching TRBD2 (6 bases). Germline CDR1 and CDR2: MDHEN and SYDVKM. The CDR3 is 15 residues long. V lost 3 bases, J lost 0 bases, and 10 bases lay in between. CDR3 loop: CASSLVRGSTDTQYF. The CDR3 region has the DNA TGTGCCAGCAGTTTGGTGCGGGGAAGCACAGATACGCAGTATTTT.

This rearrangement joins TRBV2 to TRBJ1-1; D is undetermined. Germline V gene data show CDR1 as SNHLY and CDR2 as FYNNEI. This CDR3 has 13 amino acids. V was cut by 2 bases and J by 1 base, with 5 bases left in between. The CDR3 is CASSETPNTEAFF. CDR3 DNA: TGTGCCAGCAGTGAAACCCCGAACACTGAAGCTTTCTTT.

In its sample, this clonotype was seen many times. This rearrangement joins TRBV7-9 to TRBJ2-7, with TRBD2 as a possible D gene (5 bases). The germline gives CDR1 SEHNR, CDR2 FQNEAQ (reference sequence). This CDR3 contains 12 residues. V was trimmed by 2 bases and J by 6 bases, leaving 8 bases between them. This CDR3 is CASSLRAGEQYF. CDR3 sequence (DNA): TGTGCCAGCAGCTTAAGGGCGGGCGAGCAGTACTTC.

Sample share makes this clonotype medium-sized. The chain is built from TRBV7-9 and TRBJ1-1; the D is unclear. V lost 1 base and J lost 10, with 10 bases in between. The CDR3 runs to 12 residues. Germline CDR1 is SEHNR and CDR2 is FQNEAQ (reference sequence). CDR3 nucleotides: TGTGCCAGCAGCTTAGGTGGGGAGGCAGCTTTCTTT. The encoded protein is CASSLGGEAAFF.

This clonotype is categorized as medium-sized (0.01 to 0.1%). The rearrangement links TRBV5-5 to TRBJ2-7; 9 nucleotides agree with TRBD2. The ends lost 1 base at V and 2 bases at J; junction bases unmatched: 4. Germline V gives CDR1 SGHKS, CDR2 YYEKEE (reference sequence). CDR3 length: 15 amino acids. The DNA for the CDR3 is TGTGCCAGCAGCTTGTTTAGCGGGAGAACCTACGAGCAGTACTTC. This encodes CASSLFSGRTYEQYF.

This clonotype was seen many times. The rearrangement joins TRBV9 to TRBJ2-2; the match to TRBD1 covers 9 bases. CDR3 length: 17 amino acids. CDR1 and CDR2 (germline): SGDLS, YYNGEE. The V segment lost 1 base and the J segment 1 base; nucleotides outside the gene matches: 5. CDR3 in DNA: TGTGCCAGCAGCGTATGGGACAGGGCTGGGAACACCGGGGAGCTGTTTTTT. It translates to CASSVWDRAGNTGELFF.

This clonotype was seen a few times. The chain uses TRBV11-2 and TRBJ1-5, with D possibly matching TRBD1 (5 bases). The CDR3 is 15 amino acids. V gave up 5 bases and J gave up 2 bases, with 13 bases separating them. Germline lookup yields CDR1 SGHAT and CDR2 FQNNGV. Here the CDR3 DNA reads TGTGCCAGCAGCCCAGGATTGGGGGGCAATCAGCCCCAGCATTTT. Amino acid sequence: CASSPGLGGNQPQHF.

This clonotype was found a few times. The rearrangement uses TRBV7-9 and TRBJ2-7; 8 bases map to TRBD1. The V gene end was trimmed by 1 base and the J gene end by 1 base; junction bases not matched to a gene: 6. Germline V lookup: CDR1 SEHNR, CDR2 FQNEAQ (reference sequence). The CDR3 is 16 residues long. As DNA, the CDR3 is TGTGCCAGCAGCTTAGATCCCAGGGGGCCTTCCTACGAGCAGTACTTC. Amino acids: CASSLDPRGPSYEQYF. Using reference TRBV7-9 and TRBJ2-7 for the parts outside the CDR3, the full variable domain is DTGVSQNPRHKITKRGQNVTFRCDPISEHNRLYWYRQTLGQGPEFLTYFQNEAQLEKSRLLSDRFSAERPKGSFSTLEIQRTEQGDSAMYLCASSLDPRGPSYEQYFGPGTRLTVT.

The CDR3 here is CASRLRGGLGNEQFF. In DNA, the CDR3 is TGTGCCAGCAGATTAAGGGGTGGTCTGGGGAATGAGCAGTTCTTC. The genes are TRBV5-8 and TRBJ2-1; maybe TRBD1 (5 bases). Between the trimmed V and J ends, which lost 5 bases and 7 bases, there was a span of 19 bases. The CDR3 runs to 15 residues. The germline V gene has CDR1 SGHTS and CDR2 YDEGEE.

This clonotype is deemed medium-sized. The chain recombines TRBV2 with TRBJ1-6, with TRBD1 identical over 10 bases. The V gene's germline CDR1 is SNHLY and CDR2 FYNNEI. V trimming: 5 bases; J trimming: 9 bases; junction bases outside the gene matches: 7. This CDR3 comprises 15 residues. Written as DNA, the CDR3 is TGTGCCAGCAGTCTCCGAAGACAGGGGGCTTCACCCCTCCACTTT. It yields the protein CASSLRRQGASPLHF.

This clonotype was counted ten times or more. The rearrangement uses TRBV20-1 and TRBJ2-2; a possible D gene is TRBD1 (5 bases). The CDR3 contains 14 residues. The germline V gene has CDR1 DFQATT and CDR2 SNEGSKA (reference sequence). Trimming took 6 bases from V and 0 from J, leaving 11 bases between them. The CDR3 DNA reads as TGCAGTGCCGCAGACAGCGCGAACACCGGGGAGCTGTTTTTT. This encodes CSAADSANTGELFF.

This clonotype was observed many times. The chain couples TRBV3-1 to TRBJ1-2; 12 positions agree with TRBD1. Per germline, CDR1 LGHDT and CDR2 YNNKEL (reference sequence). Trimming at V came to 4 bases and at J to 2 bases, leaving 5 bases not matched to a gene. This CDR3 comprises 16 residues. The CDR3 DNA follows: TGTGCCAGCAGCCGCCGGGACAGGGGGCCCAACTATGGCTACACCTTC. Amino acids: CASSRRDRGPNYGYTF. Variable domain in full (rest from reference TRBV3-1 and TRBJ1-2): DTAVSQTPKYLVTQMGNDKSIKCEQNLGHDTMYWYKQDSKKFLKIMFSYNNKELIINETVPNRFSPKSPDKAHLNLHINSLELGDSAVYFCASSRRDRGPNYGYTFGSGTRLTVV.

The sample holds a few counts of this clonotype. At one end the junction does not follow the germline gene, possibly because of a read error. The V and J genes are TRBV7-2 and TRBJ2-7, with D perhaps TRBD2 (5 bases). The CDR3 extends over 13 amino acids. Germline CDR1 reads SGHTA; CDR2 reads FQGNSA. The CDR3 region is CASSPEGWAFSDF. For the CDR3, the DNA is TGTGCCAGCAGCCCTGAGGGTTGGGCATTCTCAGACTTC.

The chain links TRBV2 to TRBJ2-1; 9 bases align to TRBD1. The V and J ends lost 11 bases and 7 bases, in that order; junction bases with no gene match: 12. From germline, CDR1 is SNHLY and CDR2 FYNNEI. The CDR3 runs 14 residues. The CDR3 DNA sequence: TGTGCCGGCACGGGGACAGGGAAGGTGAATGAGCAGTTCTTC. This encodes CAGTGTGKVNEQFF. The whole variable domain, filled in from reference TRBV2 and TRBJ2-1, reads EPEVTQTPSHQVTQMGQEVILRCVPISNHLYFYWYRQILGQKVEFLVSFYNNEISEKSEIFDDQFSVERPDGSNFTLKIRSTKLEDSAMYFCAGTGTGKVNEQFFGPGTRLTVL.

This clonotype was detected ten times or more. The chain couples TRBV6-2 or TRBV6-3 to TRBJ2-2; 11 bases are shared with TRBD2. There are 18 residues in the CDR3. The germline V gene encodes CDR1 MNHEY and CDR2 SVGEGT. V dropped 1 base and J dropped 2; count of bases not matched to a gene: 6. The CDR3 spells CASSYFSGLAGNTGELFF. The CDR3 DNA reads TGTGCCAGCAGTTACTTCTCCGGACTAGCGGGTAACACCGGGGAGCTGTTTTTT.

This clonotype is medium-sized within its sample. V is TRBV5-1 and J is TRBJ2-7; D unclear. The germline CDR1 and CDR2 sequences are SGHRS and YFSETQ. V was pared by 5 bases and J by 0 bases, with 21 bases between. This CDR3 contains 17 residues. The CDR3 loop is CASRHGHPRSHSYEQYF. The CDR3 DNA reads as TGCGCCAGCAGGCACGGTCATCCGCGATCCCACTCCTACGAGCAGTACTTC.

Many counts were recorded for this clonotype. The V and J genes are TRBV5-1 and TRBJ2-6; maybe TRBD1 (5 bases). In germline, CDR1 is SGHRS, CDR2 YFSETQ. V lost 4 bases to trimming and J lost 0 bases, with 17 bases between them. This CDR3 region has 18 residues. CDR3: CASSPKRGGDSGANVLTF. The CDR3 DNA reads TGCGCCAGCAGCCCGAAAAGGGGTGGGGACTCTGGGGCCAACGTCCTGACTTTC. Together with reference TRBV5-1 and TRBJ2-6, the CDR3 gives the full variable domain: KAGVTQTPRYLIKTRGQQVTLSCSPISGHRSVSWYQQTPGQGLQFLFEYFSETQRNKGNFPGRFSGRQFSNSRSEMNVSTLELGDSALYLCASSPKRGGDSGANVLTFGAGSRLTVL.

The rearrangement joins TRBV28 to TRBJ2-3; 13 positions match TRBD2. Per the germline V gene, CDR1 is MDHEN and CDR2 is SYDVKM. The V segment lost 5 bases and the J segment 1 base; nucleotides outside the gene matches: 6. There are 17 residues in the CDR3. This CDR3 is CASSRTSGSLGTDTQYF. CDR3 sequence (DNA): TGTGCCAGCAGTCGGACTAGCGGGAGCCTTGGCACAGATACGCAGTATTTT.

There are many counts of this clonotype. V and J are TRBV27 and TRBJ2-5; perhaps TRBD2 as D (6 bases). The germline gives CDR1 MNHEY, CDR2 SMNVEV (reference sequence). Trimming cost V 5 bases and J 1 base, with 17 bases left between them. This CDR3 spans 16 amino acids. CDR3 loop: CASSLDPLAGQETQYF. CDR3 in DNA: TGTGCCAGCAGTCTCGACCCACTAGCAGGCCAAGAGACCCAGTACTTC.

This clonotype was detected many times. The chain has TRBV5-1 and TRBJ2-7; 8 nucleotides match TRBD1. With V trimmed by 4 bases and J by 6 bases, 12 bases remained unmatched. The CDR3 covers 15 residues. The germline CDR1 and CDR2 sequences are SGHRS and YFSETQ. The CDR3 loop reads CASSPGSTGGGEQYF. The CDR3 DNA reads TGCGCCAGCAGCCCGGGGAGTACAGGGGGAGGCGAGCAGTACTTC.

In this sample, this clonotype is medium-sized. The rearrangement joins TRBV20-1 to TRBJ1-2; TRBD1 might be the D (5 bases). The CDR3 extends over 13 amino acids. The germline V and J ends were trimmed by 6 bases and 6 bases, with 17 bases remaining between them. CDR1 and CDR2 (germline): DFQATT, SNEGSKA (reference sequence). CDR3 region: CSAAGIMIDGYTF. The CDR3 nucleotides read TGCAGTGCCGCAGGGATAATGATTGATGGCTACACCTTC.